The next 7 T cell receptor beta chains were all read from a single sample in a study of technical replicates of blood from several donors. Profiling relied on immunoSEQ multiplex PCR, and the TCRdb table lists in-frame clones only, not all of them. The sample records 64,000 or so clones, approximately 96% being singletons. Sequences were obtained from T cells isolated from PBMCs. The receptors shown here come from a human donor in good health.

The rearrangement links TRBV7-9 to TRBJ1-5; D is possibly TRBD1 (6 bases). Per the germline V gene, CDR1 is SEHNR and CDR2 is FQNEAQ (reference sequence). This CDR3 is built from 14 residues. The V end lost 4 bases, the J end lost 1 base, and 8 bases lay between the germline ends. The CDR3: CASSSQGSNQPQHF. In DNA, the CDR3 is TGTGCCAGCAGCTCTCAGGGGAGCAATCAGCCCCAGCATTTT.

This chain connects TRBV2 to TRBJ2-3; 8 bases agree with TRBD2. Germline V CDR1 and CDR2: SNHLY, FYNNEI. V shed 8 bases and J 2 bases; nucleotides not matched to a gene: 6. The length of the CDR3 is 14 residues. In DNA form, the CDR3 reads TGTGCCAGCCTTAGGGGACTAGACACAGATACGCAGTATTTT. This encodes CASLRGLDTDTQYF.

V gene TRBV5-6 combines with J gene TRBJ2-7, with 7 bases lining up with TRBD1. Germline V gives CDR1 SGHDT, CDR2 YYEEEE. V gave up 1 base and J gave up 2 bases; unmatched junction bases: 12. The CDR3 extends over 17 amino acids. The CDR3 nucleotides are TGTGCCAGCAGCTTGTCATCCGGGACAGAGCACCCCTACGAGCAGTACTTC. Its protein product is CASSLSSGTEHPYEQYF. Full variable domain (remainder filled in from reference TRBV5-6 and TRBJ2-7): DAGVTQSPTHLIKTRGQQVTLRCSPKSGHDTVSWYQQALGQGPQFIFQYYEEEERQRGNFPDRFSGHQFPNYSSELNVNALLLGDSALYLCASSLSSGTEHPYEQYFGPGTRLTVT.

V usage is TRBV2 and J usage is TRBJ2-7; 8 bases are shared with TRBD1. After removal of 6 bases from V and 3 bases from J, the junction contained 7 bases not matched to a gene. CDR1 SNHLY and CDR2 FYNNEI come from the germline V gene. The CDR3 has 14 amino acids. DNA for the CDR3: TGTGCCAGCAGCGCACAGGGGGGCTTCTACGAGCAGTACTTC. As protein: CASSAQGGFYEQYF.

The V and J genes are TRBV27 and TRBJ2-4, with TRBD2 identical over 7 bases. There are 16 residues in the CDR3. V shed 1 base and J 0 bases; nucleotides not matched to a gene: 3. Germline V gene lookup returns CDR1 MNHEY and CDR2 SMNVEV (reference sequence). The CDR3 DNA follows: TGTGCCAGCAGTTTATTTGGGACTATAGCCAAAAACATTCAGTACTTC. This translates into CASSLFGTIAKNIQYF.

The chain couples TRBV4-1 to TRBJ2-7; possibly TRBD2 for D (6 bases). The CDR3 is made up of 15 amino acids. The V gene lost 0 bases and the J gene lost 5 bases, with 14 bases spanning the gap. Germline V CDR1 and CDR2: MGHRA, YSYEKL. Here the CDR3 DNA reads TGCGCCAGCAGCCAAGATCTGGGGCGGGGCCACGAGCAGTACTTC. It encodes CASSQDLGRGHEQYF.

V is TRBV29-1 and J is TRBJ2-1, with 7 nucleotides matching TRBD1. V was clipped by 7 bases and J by 5 bases; unmatched bases: 5. Germline V CDR1 and CDR2: SQVTM, ANQGSEA. CDR3 length: 12 amino acids. The CDR3 spells CSGRDRDNEQFF. The CDR3 coding sequence is TGCAGCGGCCGGGACAGAGACAATGAGCAGTTCTTC.